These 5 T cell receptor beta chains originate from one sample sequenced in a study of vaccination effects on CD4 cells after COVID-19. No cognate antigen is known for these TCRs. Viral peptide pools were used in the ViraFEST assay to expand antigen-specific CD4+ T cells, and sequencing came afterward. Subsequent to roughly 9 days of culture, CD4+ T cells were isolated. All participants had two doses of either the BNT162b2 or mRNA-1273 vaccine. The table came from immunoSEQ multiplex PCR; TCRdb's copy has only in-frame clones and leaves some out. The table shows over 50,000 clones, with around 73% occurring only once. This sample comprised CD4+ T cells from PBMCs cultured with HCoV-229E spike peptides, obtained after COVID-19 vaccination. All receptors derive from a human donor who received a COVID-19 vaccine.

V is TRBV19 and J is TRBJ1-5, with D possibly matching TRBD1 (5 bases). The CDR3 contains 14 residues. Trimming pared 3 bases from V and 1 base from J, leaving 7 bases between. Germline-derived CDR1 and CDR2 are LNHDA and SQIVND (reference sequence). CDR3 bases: TGTGCCAGTAGTATTGGGGACAGCAATCAGCCCCAGCATTTT. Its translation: CASSIGDSNQPQHF.

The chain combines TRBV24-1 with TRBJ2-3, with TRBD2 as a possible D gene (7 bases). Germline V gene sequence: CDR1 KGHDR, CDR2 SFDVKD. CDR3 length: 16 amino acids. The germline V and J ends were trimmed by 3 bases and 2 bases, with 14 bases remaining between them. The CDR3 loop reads CATSDRRGTNTDTQYF. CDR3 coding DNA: TGTGCCACCAGTGATAGGCGGGGGACAAACACAGATACGCAGTATTTT.

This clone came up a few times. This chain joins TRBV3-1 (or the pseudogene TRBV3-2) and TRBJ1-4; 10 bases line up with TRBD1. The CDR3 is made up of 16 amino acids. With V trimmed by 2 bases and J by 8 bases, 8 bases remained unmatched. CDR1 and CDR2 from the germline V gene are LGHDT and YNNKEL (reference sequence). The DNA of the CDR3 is TGTGCCAGCAGCCAATACGGGACAGGGGTAAACGAAAAACTGTTTTTT. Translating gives CASSQYGTGVNEKLFF.

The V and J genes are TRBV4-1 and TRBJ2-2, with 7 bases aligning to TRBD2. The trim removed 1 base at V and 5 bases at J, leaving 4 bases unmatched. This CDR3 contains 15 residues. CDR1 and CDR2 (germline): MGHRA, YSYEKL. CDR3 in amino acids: CASSQVASGTGELFF. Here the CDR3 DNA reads TGCGCCAGCAGCCAAGTTGCTAGCGGAACCGGGGAGCTGTTTTTT.

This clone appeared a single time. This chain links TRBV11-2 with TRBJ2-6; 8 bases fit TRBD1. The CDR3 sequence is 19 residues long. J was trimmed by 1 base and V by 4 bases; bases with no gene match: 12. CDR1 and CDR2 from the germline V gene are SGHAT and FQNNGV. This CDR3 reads CASSSLLGTGGSGANVLTF. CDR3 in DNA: TGTGCCAGCAGCTCCTTACTAGGGACAGGAGGATCTGGGGCCAACGTCCTGACTTTC.